The 8 T cell receptor beta chains reported below all come from one sample, sequenced in a study of chemoradiotherapy in HPV16-positive cancers (dated by TCRdb to between 2020 and 2023). Library prep was done by the immunoSEQ multiplex PCR assay. Held by TCRdb, this immuneACCESS table contains in-frame sequences only and omits some clones. Under half of the omission traces to an unresolved V gene where checked; the cause of the rest is unknown. The sample table holds 25,000 to 35,000 clones, of which 90% to 95% were seen once. The top ten constitute 22% of the sample. Sequencing was performed on blood, taken from a patient who underwent chemoradiotherapy. Every receptor here comes from a human donor with HPV-associated anogenital cancer.

J is TRBJ2-7 and V is TRBV7-8, with 10 bases aligning to TRBD1. This CDR3 contains 15 residues. Germline values: CDR1 SGHVS, CDR2 FQNEAQ. The J segment lost 5 bases and the V segment lost 5 bases, leaving 9 bases of the junction unmatched. The CDR3 region has the DNA TGTGCCAGCAGCGGAACGACAGGGGGCGACGACGAGCAGTACTTC. Translated: CASSGTTGGDDEQYF.

The chain is built from TRBV5-1 and TRBJ1-2, with 7 bases aligning to TRBD1. Germline trimming cut 4 bases from V and 3 bases from J; bases unmatched to any gene: 6. Germline assignment: CDR1 SGHRS and CDR2 YFSETQ. The CDR3 sequence is 14 residues long. This CDR3 reads CASSAAGTDYGYTF. The DNA of the CDR3 is TGCGCCAGCAGCGCGGCCGGGACAGACTATGGCTACACCTTC.

V and J are TRBV11-2 and TRBJ2-7; TRBD2 is a possible D gene (5 bases). CDR1 and CDR2 from the germline V gene are SGHAT and FQNNGV. The CDR3 loop spans 12 amino acids. V was shortened by 2 bases and J by 5 bases, with 7 bases between the two germline ends. CDR3 nucleotides: TGTGCCAGCAGCTTAAAGAGGGACGAGCAGTACTTC. This sequence encodes CASSLKRDEQYF.

The CDR3 DNA reads as TGTGCCAGCTCACCTCGGGACAGGGTACTTGCTGACTATGGCTACACCTTC. Protein: CASSPRDRVLADYGYTF. The rearrangement joins TRBV18 to TRBJ1-2; 9 bases match TRBD1. Per germline, CDR1 KGHSH and CDR2 LQKENI. J gave up 3 bases and V 3 bases, and 11 bases lay outside the gene matches. This CDR3 spans 17 amino acids.

The chain joins TRBV28 to TRBJ2-7, with D maybe TRBD2 (5 bases). CDR1 MDHEN and CDR2 SYDVKM come from the germline V gene. The V and J ends lost 4 bases and 2 bases respectively, with 15 bases between them. CDR3 size: 15 residues. CDR3 sequence: CASSSLGARAYEQYF. CDR3 nucleotide sequence: TGTGCCAGCAGTTCTCTGGGAGCGAGGGCCTACGAGCAGTACTTC.

This clone was detected once. V gene TRBV7-6 combines with J gene TRBJ2-3; D unresolved. Trimming pared 2 bases from V and 2 bases from J, leaving 5 bases between. CDR1 and CDR2 (germline): SGHVS, FNYEAQ. The CDR3 has 13 residues. The CDR3 DNA reads as TGTGCCAGCAGCTTACAGCACACAGATACGCAGTATTTT. It yields the protein CASSLQHTDTQYF.

In DNA form, the CDR3 reads TGCGCCAGCAGATGGTCAGGGACTATCTATGGCTACACCTTC. Translating it yields CASRWSGTIYGYTF. The rearrangement joins TRBV5-1 to TRBJ1-2, with D possibly TRBD1 on 5 matching bases. Germline values: CDR1 SGHRS, CDR2 YFSETQ. V dropped 5 bases and J dropped 4 bases, with 15 bases sitting between them. The CDR3 runs to 14 residues.

The chain carries TRBV14 and TRBJ1-3; no clear D. V lost 0 bases and J 5 bases, leaving 8 bases between the germline ends. CDR1 and CDR2 from the germline V gene are SGHDN and FVKESK. The CDR3 contains 14 residues. Here the CDR3 reads CASSQEWGRNTIYF. Here the CDR3 DNA reads TGTGCCAGCAGCCAAGAGTGGGGAAGAAACACCATATATTTT.